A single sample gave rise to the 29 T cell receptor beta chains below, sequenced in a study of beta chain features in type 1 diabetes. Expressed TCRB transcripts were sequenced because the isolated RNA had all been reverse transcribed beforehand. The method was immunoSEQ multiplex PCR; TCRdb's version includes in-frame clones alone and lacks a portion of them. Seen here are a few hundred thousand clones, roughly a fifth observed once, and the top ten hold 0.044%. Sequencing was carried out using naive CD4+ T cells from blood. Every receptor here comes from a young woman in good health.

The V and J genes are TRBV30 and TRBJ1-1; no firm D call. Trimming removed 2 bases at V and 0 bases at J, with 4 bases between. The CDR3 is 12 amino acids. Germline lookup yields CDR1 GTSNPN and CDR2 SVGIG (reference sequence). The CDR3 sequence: CAWSTLNTEAFF. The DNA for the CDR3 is TGTGCCTGGAGTACACTGAACACTGAAGCTTTCTTT.

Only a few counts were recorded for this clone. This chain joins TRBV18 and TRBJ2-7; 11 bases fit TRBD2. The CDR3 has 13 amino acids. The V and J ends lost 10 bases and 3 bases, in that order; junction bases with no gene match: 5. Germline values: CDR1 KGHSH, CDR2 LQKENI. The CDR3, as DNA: TGTGCCACGGGACTAGCGGATAACTACGAGCAGTACTTC. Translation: CATGLADNYEQYF.

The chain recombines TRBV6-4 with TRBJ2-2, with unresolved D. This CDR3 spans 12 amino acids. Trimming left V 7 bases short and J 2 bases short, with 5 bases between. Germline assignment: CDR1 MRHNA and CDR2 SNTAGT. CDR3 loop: CASNSNTGELFF. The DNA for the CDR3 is TGTGCCAGCAACAGCAACACCGGGGAGCTGTTTTTT.

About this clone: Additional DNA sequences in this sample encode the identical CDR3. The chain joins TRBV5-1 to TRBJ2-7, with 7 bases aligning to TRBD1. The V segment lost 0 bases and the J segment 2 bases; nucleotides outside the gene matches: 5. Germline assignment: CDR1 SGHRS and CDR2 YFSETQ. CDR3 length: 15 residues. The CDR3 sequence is CASSLAPGGTYEQYF. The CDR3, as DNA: TGCGCCAGCAGCTTGGCGCCAGGGGGAACCTACGAGCAGTACTTC.

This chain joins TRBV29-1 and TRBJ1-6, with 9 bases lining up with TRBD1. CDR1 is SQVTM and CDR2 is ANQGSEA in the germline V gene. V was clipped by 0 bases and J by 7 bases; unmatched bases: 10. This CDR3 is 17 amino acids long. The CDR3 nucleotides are TGCAGCGTTGAAGATTGGGGACAGGGCATCCGGAATTCACCCCTCCACTTT. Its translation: CSVEDWGQGIRNSPLHF.

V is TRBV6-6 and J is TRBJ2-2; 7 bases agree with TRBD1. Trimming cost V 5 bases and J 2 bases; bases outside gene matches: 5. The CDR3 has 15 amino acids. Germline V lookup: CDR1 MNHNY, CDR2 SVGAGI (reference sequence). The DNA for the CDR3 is TGTGCCAGCAGTCCCGGGACAGCCAACACCGGGGAGCTGTTTTTT. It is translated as CASSPGTANTGELFF.

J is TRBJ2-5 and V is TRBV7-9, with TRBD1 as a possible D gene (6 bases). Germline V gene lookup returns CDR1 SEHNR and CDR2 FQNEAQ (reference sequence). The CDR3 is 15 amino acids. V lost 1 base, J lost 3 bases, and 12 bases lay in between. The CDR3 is CASSLGTGIKETQYF. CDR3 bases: TGTGCCAGCAGCTTAGGTACAGGGATTAAAGAGACCCAGTACTTC.

The CDR3 spells CASSGLAGNNEQFF. CDR3 in DNA: TGTGCCAGCAGTGGACTAGCGGGAAACAATGAGCAGTTCTTC. The J gene is TRBJ2-1, the V gene TRBV2; 11 bases line up with TRBD2. The V gene's germline CDR1 is SNHLY and CDR2 FYNNEI. There are 14 residues in the CDR3. The V and J ends lost 4 bases and 5 bases, in that order; junction bases with no gene match: 1.

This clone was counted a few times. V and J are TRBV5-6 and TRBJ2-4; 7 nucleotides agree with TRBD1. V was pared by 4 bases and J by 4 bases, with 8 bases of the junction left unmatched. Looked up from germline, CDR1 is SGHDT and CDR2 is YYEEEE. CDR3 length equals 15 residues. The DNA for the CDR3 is TGTGCCAGCAGCCTCATCGGGGACAGAAAAAACATTCAGTACTTC. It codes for CASSLIGDRKNIQYF.

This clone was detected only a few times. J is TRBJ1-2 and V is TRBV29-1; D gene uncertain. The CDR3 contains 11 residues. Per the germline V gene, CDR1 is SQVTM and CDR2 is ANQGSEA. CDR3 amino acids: CMSGYTDGYTF. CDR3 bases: TGCATGTCAGGCTATACGGATGGCTACACCTTC.

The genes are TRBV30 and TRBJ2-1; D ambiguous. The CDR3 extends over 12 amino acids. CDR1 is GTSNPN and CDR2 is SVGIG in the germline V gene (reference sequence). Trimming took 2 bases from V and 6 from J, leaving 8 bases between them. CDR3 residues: CAWSLFVNEQFF. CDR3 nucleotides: TGTGCCTGGAGTCTCTTTGTCAATGAGCAGTTCTTC.

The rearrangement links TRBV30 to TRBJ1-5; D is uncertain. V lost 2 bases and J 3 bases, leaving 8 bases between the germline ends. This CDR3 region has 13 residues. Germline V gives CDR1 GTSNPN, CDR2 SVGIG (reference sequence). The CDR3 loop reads CAWSRDTNQPQHF. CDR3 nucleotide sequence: TGTGCCTGGAGTAGAGACACCAATCAGCCCCAGCATTTT.

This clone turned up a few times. CDR3 loop: CASSYGSVTGEYGYTF. Here the CDR3 DNA reads TGTGCCAGCAGTTACGGCTCCGTTACAGGGGAATATGGCTACACCTTC. The chain carries TRBV6-5 and TRBJ1-2, with 7 bases lining up with TRBD1. This CDR3 region has 16 residues. CDR1 and CDR2 (germline): MNHEY, SVGAGI. With V trimmed by 2 bases and J by 5 bases, 11 bases remained unmatched.

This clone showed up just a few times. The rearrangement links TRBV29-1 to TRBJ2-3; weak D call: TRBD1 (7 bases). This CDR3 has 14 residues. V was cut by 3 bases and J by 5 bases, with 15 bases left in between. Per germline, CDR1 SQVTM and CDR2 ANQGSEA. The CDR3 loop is CSVEEGALGDTQYF. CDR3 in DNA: TGCAGCGTTGAGGAGGGGGCGCTTGGAGATACGCAGTATTTT.

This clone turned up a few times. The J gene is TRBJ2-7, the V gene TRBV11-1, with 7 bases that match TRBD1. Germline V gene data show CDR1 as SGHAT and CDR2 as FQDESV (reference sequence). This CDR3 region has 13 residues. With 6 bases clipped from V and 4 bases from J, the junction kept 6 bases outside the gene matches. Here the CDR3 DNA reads TGTGCCAGCAGGGGCCCAGGGGGTTACGAGCAGTACTTC. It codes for CASRGPGGYEQYF.

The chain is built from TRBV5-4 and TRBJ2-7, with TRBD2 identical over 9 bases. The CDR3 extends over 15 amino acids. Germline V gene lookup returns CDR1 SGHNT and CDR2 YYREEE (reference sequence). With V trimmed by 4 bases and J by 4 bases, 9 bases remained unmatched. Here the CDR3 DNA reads TGTGCCAGCAGCATAGGCCGTGGACTAGCGTACGAGCAGTACTTC. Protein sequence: CASSIGRGLAYEQYF.

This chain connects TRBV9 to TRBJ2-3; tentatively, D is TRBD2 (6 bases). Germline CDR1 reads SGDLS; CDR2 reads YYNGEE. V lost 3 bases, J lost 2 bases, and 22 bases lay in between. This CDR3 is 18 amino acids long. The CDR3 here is CASSAMGSTSSPTDTQYF. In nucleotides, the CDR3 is TGTGCCAGCAGCGCGATGGGGTCTACTAGCTCACCCACAGATACGCAGTATTTT.

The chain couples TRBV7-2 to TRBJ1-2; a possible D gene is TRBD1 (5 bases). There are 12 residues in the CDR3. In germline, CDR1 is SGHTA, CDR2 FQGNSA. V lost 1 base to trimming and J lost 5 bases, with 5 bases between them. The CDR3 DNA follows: TGTGCCAGCAGCTTAGAGGGGTATGGCTACACCTTC. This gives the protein CASSLEGYGYTF.

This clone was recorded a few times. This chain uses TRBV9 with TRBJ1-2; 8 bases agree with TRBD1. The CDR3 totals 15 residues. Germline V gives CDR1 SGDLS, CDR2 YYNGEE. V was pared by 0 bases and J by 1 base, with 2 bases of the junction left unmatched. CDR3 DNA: TGTGCCAGCAGCGTAGCAGGGGGCGGTAACTATGGCTACACCTTC. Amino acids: CASSVAGGGNYGYTF.

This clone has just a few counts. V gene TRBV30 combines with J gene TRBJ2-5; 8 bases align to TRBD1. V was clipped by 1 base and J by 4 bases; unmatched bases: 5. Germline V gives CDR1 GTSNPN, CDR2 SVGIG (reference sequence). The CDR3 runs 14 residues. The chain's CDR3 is CAWSDGRGLETQYF. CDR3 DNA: TGTGCCTGGAGTGATGGCAGGGGGCTAGAGACCCAGTACTTC.

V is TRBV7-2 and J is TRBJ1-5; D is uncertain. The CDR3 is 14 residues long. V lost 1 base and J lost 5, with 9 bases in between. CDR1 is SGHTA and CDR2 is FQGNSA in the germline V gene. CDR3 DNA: TGTGCCAGCAGCTTAGGTGAGACATATCAGCCCCAGCATTTT. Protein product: CASSLGETYQPQHF.

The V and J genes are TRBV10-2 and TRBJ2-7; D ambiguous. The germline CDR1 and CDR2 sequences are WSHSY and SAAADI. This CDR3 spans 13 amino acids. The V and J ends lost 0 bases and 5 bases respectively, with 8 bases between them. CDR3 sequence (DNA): TGCGCCAGCAGTGAGTCCCCTACTCACGAGCAGTACTTC. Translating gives CASSESPTHEQYF.

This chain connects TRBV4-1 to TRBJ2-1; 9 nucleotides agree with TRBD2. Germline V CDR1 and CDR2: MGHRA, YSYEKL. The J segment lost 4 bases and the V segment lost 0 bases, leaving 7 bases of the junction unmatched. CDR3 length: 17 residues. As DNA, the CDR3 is TGCGCCAGCAGCCAAGATCAAGCGGGAGGCCCTTACAATGAGCAGTTCTTC. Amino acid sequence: CASSQDQAGGPYNEQFF.

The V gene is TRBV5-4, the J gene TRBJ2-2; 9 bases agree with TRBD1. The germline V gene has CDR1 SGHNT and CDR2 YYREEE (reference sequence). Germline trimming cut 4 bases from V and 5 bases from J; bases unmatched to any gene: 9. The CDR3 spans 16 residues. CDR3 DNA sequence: TGTGCCAGCAGCGGGAACAGGGGGCTTGGAACCGGGGAGCTGTTTTTT. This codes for CASSGNRGLGTGELFF.

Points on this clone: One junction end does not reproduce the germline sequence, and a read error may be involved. Here the CDR3 reads CASAGGNAGELFF. Written as DNA, the CDR3 is TGTGCCAGCGCAGGAGGGAACGCCGGGGAGCTGTTTTTT. V and J are TRBV6-5 and TRBJ2-2; D perhaps matches TRBD2 (6 bases). Germline values: CDR1 MNHEY, CDR2 SVGAGI. This CDR3 comprises 13 residues.

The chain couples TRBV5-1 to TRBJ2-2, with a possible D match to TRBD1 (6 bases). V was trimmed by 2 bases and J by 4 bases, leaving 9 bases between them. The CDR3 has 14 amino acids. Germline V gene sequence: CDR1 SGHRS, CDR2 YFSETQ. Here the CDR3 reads CASSFQGSTGELFF. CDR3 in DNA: TGCGCCAGCAGCTTCCAGGGGTCCACCGGGGAGCTGTTTTTT.

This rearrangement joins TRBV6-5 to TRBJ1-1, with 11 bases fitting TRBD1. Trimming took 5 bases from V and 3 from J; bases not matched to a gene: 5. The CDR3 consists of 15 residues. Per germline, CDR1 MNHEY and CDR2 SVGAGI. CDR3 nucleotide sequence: TGTGCCAGCAGTGGACTGGGACAGGGGGACACTGAAGCTTTCTTT. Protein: CASSGLGQGDTEAFF.

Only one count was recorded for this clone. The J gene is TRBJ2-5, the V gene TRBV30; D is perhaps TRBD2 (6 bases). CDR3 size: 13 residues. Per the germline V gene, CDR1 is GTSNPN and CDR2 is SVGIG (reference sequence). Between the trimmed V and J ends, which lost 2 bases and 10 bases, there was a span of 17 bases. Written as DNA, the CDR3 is TGTGCCTGGAGTTCGTTCGATCGGGGACTCCAGTACTTC. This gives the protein CAWSSFDRGLQYF. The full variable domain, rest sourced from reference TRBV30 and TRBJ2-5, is SQTIHQWPATLVQPVGSPLSLECTVEGTSNPNLYWYRQAAGRGLQLLFYSVGIGQISSEVPQNLSASRPQDRQFILSSKKLLLSDSGFYLCAWSSFDRGLQYFGPGTRLLVL.

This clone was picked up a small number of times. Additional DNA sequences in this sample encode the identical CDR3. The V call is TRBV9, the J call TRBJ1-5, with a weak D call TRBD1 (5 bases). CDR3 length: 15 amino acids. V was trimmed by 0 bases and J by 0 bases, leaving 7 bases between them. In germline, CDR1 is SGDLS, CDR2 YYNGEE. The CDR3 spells CASSVGQNSNQPQHF. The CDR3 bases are TGTGCCAGCAGCGTAGGACAGAATAGCAATCAGCCCCAGCATTTT.